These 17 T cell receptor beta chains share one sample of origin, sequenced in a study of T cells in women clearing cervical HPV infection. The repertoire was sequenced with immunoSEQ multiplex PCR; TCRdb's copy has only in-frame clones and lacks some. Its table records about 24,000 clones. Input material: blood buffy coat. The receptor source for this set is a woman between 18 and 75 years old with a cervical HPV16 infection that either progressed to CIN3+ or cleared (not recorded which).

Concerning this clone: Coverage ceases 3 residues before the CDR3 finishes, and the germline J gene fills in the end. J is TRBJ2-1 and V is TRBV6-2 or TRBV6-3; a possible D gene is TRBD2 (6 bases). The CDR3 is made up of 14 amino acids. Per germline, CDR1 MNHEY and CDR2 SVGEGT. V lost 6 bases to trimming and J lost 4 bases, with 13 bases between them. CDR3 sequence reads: CASRRDSQYNEQFF. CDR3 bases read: TGTGCCAGCAGGCGGGACTCACAGTACAATGAG.

The sequenced part of the CDR3 DNA is TGTGCCAGCCGCAGGCAGGGTTGGAGCAATCAGCCC. Protein sequence: CASRRQGWSNQP. The full CDR3 protein reads CASRRQGWSNQPQHF. The chain carries TRBV19 and TRBJ1-5; possibly TRBD1 for D (5 bases). The read ends 3 residues early relative to the CDR3; the germline J gene fills the gap. Germline values: CDR1 LNHDA, CDR2 SQIVND (reference sequence). Trimming cost V 9 bases and J 1 base, with 16 bases left between them. The CDR3 runs 15 residues.

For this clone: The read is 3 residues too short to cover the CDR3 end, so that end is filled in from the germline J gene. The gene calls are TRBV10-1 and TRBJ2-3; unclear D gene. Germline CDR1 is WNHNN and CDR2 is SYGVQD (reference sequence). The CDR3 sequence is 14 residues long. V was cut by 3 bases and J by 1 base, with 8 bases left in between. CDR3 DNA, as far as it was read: TGCGCCAGCAGTGACCCGCAGGGCACAGATACG. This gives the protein CASSDPQGTDT. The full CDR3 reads CASSDPQGTDTQYF.

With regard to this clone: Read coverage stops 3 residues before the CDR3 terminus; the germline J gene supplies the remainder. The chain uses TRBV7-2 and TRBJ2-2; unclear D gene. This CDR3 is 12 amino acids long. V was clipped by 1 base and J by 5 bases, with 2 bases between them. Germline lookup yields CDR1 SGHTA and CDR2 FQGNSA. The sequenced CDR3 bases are TGTGCCAGCAGCTTAGTAACCGGGGAG. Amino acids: CASSLVTGE. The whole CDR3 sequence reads CASSLVTGELFF.

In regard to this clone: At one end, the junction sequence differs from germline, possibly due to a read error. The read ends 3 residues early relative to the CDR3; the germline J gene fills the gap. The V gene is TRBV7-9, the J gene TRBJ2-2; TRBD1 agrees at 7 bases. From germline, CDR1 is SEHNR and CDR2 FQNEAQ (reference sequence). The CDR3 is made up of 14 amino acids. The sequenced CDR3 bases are TGTTCCAGCAGCTTAGGGGGACAGACAGAAAAG. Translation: CSSSLGGQTEK. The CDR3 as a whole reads CSSSLGGQTEKLFF.

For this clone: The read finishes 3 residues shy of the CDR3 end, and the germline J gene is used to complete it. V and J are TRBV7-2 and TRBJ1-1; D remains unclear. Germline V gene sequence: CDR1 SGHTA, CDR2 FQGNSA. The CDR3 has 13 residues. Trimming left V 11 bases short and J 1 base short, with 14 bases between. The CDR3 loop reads CASHGSGNTEAFF. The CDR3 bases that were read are TGTGCCTCCCACGGATCGGGGAACACTGAA.

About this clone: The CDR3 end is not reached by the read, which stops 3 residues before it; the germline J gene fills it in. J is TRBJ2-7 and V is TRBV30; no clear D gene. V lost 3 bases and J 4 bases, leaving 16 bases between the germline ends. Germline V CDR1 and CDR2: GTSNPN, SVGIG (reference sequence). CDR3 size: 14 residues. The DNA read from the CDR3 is TGTGCCTGGAGCCCAAAAGGTGGTGCTTACGAG. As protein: CAWSPKGGAYE. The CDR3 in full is CAWSPKGGAYEQYF.

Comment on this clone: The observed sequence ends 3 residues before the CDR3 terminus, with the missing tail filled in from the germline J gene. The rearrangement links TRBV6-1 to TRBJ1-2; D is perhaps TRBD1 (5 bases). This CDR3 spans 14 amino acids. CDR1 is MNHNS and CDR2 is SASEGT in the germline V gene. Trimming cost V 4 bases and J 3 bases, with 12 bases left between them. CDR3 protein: CASSATGVDYGYTF. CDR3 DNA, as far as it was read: TGTGCCAGCAGTGCTACGGGGGTTGACTATGGC.

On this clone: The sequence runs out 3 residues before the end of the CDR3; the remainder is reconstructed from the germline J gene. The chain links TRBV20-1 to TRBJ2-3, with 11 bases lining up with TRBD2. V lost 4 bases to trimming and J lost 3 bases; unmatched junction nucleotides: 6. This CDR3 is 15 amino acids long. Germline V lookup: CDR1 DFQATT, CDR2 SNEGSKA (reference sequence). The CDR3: CSATRLAGKTDTQYF. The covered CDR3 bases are TGCAGTGCTACCCGACTAGCGGGAAAGACAGATACG.

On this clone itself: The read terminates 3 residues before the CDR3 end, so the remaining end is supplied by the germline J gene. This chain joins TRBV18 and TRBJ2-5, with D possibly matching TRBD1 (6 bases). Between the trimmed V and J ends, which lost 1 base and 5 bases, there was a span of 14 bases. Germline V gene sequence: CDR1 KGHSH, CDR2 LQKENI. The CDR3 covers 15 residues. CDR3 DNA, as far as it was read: TGTGCCAGCTCACCACAACAGGGTTCCAGGGAGACC. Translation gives CASSPQQGSRET. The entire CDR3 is CASSPQQGSRETQYF.

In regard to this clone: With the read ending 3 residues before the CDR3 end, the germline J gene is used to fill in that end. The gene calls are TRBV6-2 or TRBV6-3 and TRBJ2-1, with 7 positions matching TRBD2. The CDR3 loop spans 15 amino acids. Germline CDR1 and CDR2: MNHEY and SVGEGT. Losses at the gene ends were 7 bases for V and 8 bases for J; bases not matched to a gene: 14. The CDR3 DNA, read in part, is TGTGCCAGCACTCTAACGGCGGGAGAAGGCGATGAG. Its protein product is CASTLTAGEGDE. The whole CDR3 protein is CASTLTAGEGDEQFF.

The sequenced CDR3 bases are TGTGCCAGTAGTATAGCTCGGGGGGCCTCGGAGACC. It specifies CASSIARGASET. The whole CDR3 sequence reads CASSIARGASETQYF. The chain links TRBV19 to TRBJ2-5; D may be TRBD2 (7 bases). The read terminates 3 residues before the CDR3 end, so the remaining end is supplied by the germline J gene. This CDR3 contains 15 residues. The ends were cut back, 1 base at V and 5 bases at J, with 14 bases in the middle. In germline, CDR1 is LNHDA, CDR2 SQIVND (reference sequence). The whole variable domain, remainder taken from reference TRBV19 and TRBJ2-5, is DGGITQSPKYLFRKEGQNVTLSCEQNLNHDAMYWYRQDPGQGLRLIYYSQIVNDFQKGDIAEGYSVSREKKESFPLTVTSAQKNPTAFYLCASSIARGASETQYFGPGTRLLVL.

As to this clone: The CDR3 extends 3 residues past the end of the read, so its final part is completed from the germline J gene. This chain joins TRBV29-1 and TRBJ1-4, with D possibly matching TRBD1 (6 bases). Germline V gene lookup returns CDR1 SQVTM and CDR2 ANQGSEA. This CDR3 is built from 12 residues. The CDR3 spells CSVRAGANVLFF. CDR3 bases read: TGCAGCGTGAGGGCAGGGGCCAACGTA.

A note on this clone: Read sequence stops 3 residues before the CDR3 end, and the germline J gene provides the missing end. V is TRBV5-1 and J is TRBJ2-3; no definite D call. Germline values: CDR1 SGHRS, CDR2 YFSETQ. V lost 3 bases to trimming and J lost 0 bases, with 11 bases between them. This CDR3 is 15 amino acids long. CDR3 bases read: TGCGCCAGCAGCTCGACGGTAGCTAGCACAGATACG. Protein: CASSSTVASTDT. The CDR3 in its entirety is CASSSTVASTDTQYF.

CDR3 region: CSARGTSGRNEQFF. Incomplete CDR3 DNA: TGCAGTGCTAGGGGGACTAGCGGTCGGAATGAG. The J gene is TRBJ2-1, the V gene TRBV20-1; 11 nucleotides agree with TRBD2. The read terminates 3 residues before the CDR3 end, so the remaining end is supplied by the germline J gene. Germline-derived CDR1 and CDR2 are DFQATT and SNEGSKA (reference sequence). V was pared by 3 bases and J by 7 bases, with 5 bases of the junction left unmatched. The CDR3 runs 14 residues.

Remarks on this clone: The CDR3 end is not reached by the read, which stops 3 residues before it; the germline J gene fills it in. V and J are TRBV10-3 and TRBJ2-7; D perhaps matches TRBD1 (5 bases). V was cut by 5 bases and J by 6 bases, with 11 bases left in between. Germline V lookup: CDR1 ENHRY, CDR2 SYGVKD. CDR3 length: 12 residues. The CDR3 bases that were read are TGTGCCATCAGTCAGGGAACTCTCGAG. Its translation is CAISQGTLE. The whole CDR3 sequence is CAISQGTLEQYF.

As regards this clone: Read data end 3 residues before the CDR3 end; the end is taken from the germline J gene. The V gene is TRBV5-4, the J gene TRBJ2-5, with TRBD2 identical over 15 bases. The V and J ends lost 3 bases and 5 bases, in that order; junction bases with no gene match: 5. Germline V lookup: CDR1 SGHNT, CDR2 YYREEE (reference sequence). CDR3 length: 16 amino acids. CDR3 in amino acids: CASSSGLAGGTETQYF. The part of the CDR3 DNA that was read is TGTGCCAGCAGCTCCGGACTAGCGGGAGGGACCGAGACC. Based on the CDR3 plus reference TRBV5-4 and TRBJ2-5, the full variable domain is ETGVTQSPTHLIKTRGQQVTLRCSSQSGHNTVSWYQQALGQGPQFIFQYYREEENGRGNFPPRFSGLQFPNYSSELNVNALELDDSALYLCASSSGLAGGTETQYFGPGTRLLVL.